Below, 4 T cell receptor beta chains from the same sample are listed, as sequenced in a study of CD8 T cells in ankylosing spondylitis. TCRdb reanalysed the 5' RACE reads using MiXCR and keeps one entry per CDR3 protein. The sample lists about 270,000 distinct CDR3 sequences; about 30% were seen once. The sequencing input was blood, either unsorted or a sorted T cell fraction (not recorded which). All receptors derive from a male donor with ankylosing spondylitis or in good health (not recorded which).

This clonotype was found many times. J is TRBJ2-7 and V is TRBV6-5; a possible D gene is TRBD1 (5 bases). The CDR3 consists of 14 residues. Germline-derived CDR1 and CDR2 are MNHEY and SVGAGI. Trimming took 2 bases from V and 3 from J, leaving 11 bases between them. CDR3 amino acids: CASSYVGRVYEQYF. The CDR3 DNA reads TGTGCCAGCAGTTACGTGGGCAGGGTCTACGAGCAGTACTTC.

This chain joins TRBV6-4 and TRBJ2-5; D ambiguous. With 2 bases removed from V and 6 bases from J, the gap between germline ends came to 10 bases. This CDR3 is built from 13 residues. In germline, CDR1 is MRHNA, CDR2 SNTAGT. CDR3 in amino acids: CASSDGQKKTQYF. The CDR3 DNA is TGTGCCAGCAGTGACGGGCAGAAGAAGACCCAGTACTTC.

This chain joins TRBV6-5 and TRBJ2-5; 7 bases agree with TRBD1. The germline CDR1 and CDR2 sequences are MNHEY and SVGAGI. CDR3 length: 18 residues. V was pared by 0 bases and J by 0 bases, with 10 bases of the junction left unmatched. The CDR3 DNA follows: TGTGCCAGCAGTTACTCGCGACAGGGCGAGGGGTACCAAGAGACCCAGTACTTC. Its protein product is CASSYSRQGEGYQETQYF.

The V gene is TRBV7-1, the J gene TRBJ2-6; TRBD1 agrees at 7 bases. TRBV7-1 is treated as an ORF (open reading frame) with a function not yet certain. This CDR3 is built from 22 residues. V shed 2 bases, J shed 3 bases, and the junction held 22 bases outside the gene matches. CDR3: CASSSPNPSPGQPAGGANVLTF. The CDR3 nucleotides read TGTGCCAGCAGCTCACCCAACCCTTCTCCGGGACAGCCGGCCGGTGGGGCCAACGTCCTGACTTTC.